This TCR beta chain stems from a study of beta chain features in type 1 diabetes. At the level of the study: Similarity in age, gender and cell yields was seen between patients and healthy donors.

The CDR3 runs to 12 residues. Germline V gene sequence: CDR1 SGHNT, CDR2 YYREEE (reference sequence). V lost 4 bases and J lost 7, with 9 bases in between. Study conclusions and caveats: The study found fewer insertions and more deletions at VDJ junctions in type 1 diabetes patients. When Type 1 diabetes patients were examined, their TCRB CDR3s proved moderately but significantly shorter in all four CD4+ subsets.

The isolated RNA, all of it, was reverse transcribed, so expressed TCRB transcripts were what got sequenced. Assay: immunoSEQ multiplex PCR; the TCRdb copy retains only in-frame clones and omits some. The sample has some 350,000 clones, over 8.5% seen once; the top ten hold about 0.6%. To note about this clone: The antigen remains unidentified.

This sequence originates from a man aged 30-40 years with type 1 diabetes. What was sequenced was central memory CD4+ T cells from blood. V is TRBV5-4 and J is TRBJ2-1; D is possibly TRBD1 or TRBD2 (5 bases each). CDR3 sequence (DNA): TGTGCCAGCAGCCCGTGGGGGAATGAGCAGTTCTTC. Translating gives CASSPWGNEQFF.